The sample holds a few counts of the clone carrying this T cell receptor beta chain. Amplification of TCR beta CDR3 regions used RNA as the template. The HTBI primer set was used in a first-round RT-PCR of the TCR CDR3. TCRdb passed the multiplex PCR reads through MiXCR, listing each CDR3 protein once. This repertoire shows nearly 600,000 distinct CDR3 sequences, approximately 15% found once; its top ten account for around 5.4%. The data belong to a study of T cells in Graves' hyperthyroidism and ophthalmopathy. V was cut by 5 bases and J by 1 base, with 13 bases left in between. Germline loops: CDR1 SEHNR, CDR2 FQNEAQ (reference sequence). The CDR3 runs 15 residues.

The sequencing input was blood. This TCR derives from a woman in her twenties or thirties with Graves' hyperthyroidism that later progressed to Graves' ophthalmopathy. The chain joins TRBV7-9 to TRBJ2-3, with D perhaps TRBD2 (6 bases). The CDR3 here is CASSQWASGTDTQYF. CDR3 bases: TGTGCCAGCAGCCAATGGGCTAGCGGCACAGATACGCAGTATTTT. Full variable domain (missing parts from reference TRBV7-9 and TRBJ2-3): DTGVSQNPRHKITKRGQNVTFRCDPISEHNRLYWYRQTLGQGPEFLTYFQNEAQLEKSRLLSDRFSAERPKGSFSTLEIQRTEQGDSAMYLCASSQWASGTDTQYFGPGTRLTVL.